This T cell receptor (beta chain) emerged from a study of blood T cell repertoires in COVID-19. Study information: The analysed material was cDNA or gDNA that came from T cells, B-cell-depleted T cells, or PBMCs.

CDR3 size: 19 residues. With V trimmed by 6 bases and J by 2 bases, 12 bases remained unmatched. CDR1 ENHRY and CDR2 SYGVKD come from the germline V gene. TCRdb's table, derived via immunoSEQ multiplex PCR, lists solely in-frame clones and lacks some. The sample yields about 210,000 clones, about 88% seen once. The sequence was collected from a man between 18 and 35 years old with active or convalescent COVID-19. The J gene is TRBJ2-2, the V gene TRBV10-3, with 13 bases lining up with TRBD2. Sequenced material: peripheral blood. In DNA, the CDR3 is TGTGCCATCAGGAAAGATGGACTAGCGGGGGTAACAAACACCGGGGAGCTGTTTTTT. This encodes CAIRKDGLAGVTNTGELFF.